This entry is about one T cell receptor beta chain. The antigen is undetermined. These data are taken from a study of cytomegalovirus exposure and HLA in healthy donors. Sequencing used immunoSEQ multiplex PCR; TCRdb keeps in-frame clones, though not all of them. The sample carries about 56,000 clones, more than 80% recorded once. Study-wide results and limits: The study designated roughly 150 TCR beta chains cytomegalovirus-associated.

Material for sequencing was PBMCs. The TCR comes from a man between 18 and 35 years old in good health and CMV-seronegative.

The DNA for the CDR3 is TGTGCCAGCAGTTACCAGGGGAGGGGTGAGCAGTTCTTC. It is translated as CASSYQGRGEQFF. This chain joins TRBV6-5 and TRBJ2-1; tentative D call: TRBD2 (7 bases). The CDR3 is made up of 13 amino acids. V lost 2 bases, J lost 9 bases, and 11 bases lay in between. Germline values: CDR1 MNHEY, CDR2 SVGAGI.